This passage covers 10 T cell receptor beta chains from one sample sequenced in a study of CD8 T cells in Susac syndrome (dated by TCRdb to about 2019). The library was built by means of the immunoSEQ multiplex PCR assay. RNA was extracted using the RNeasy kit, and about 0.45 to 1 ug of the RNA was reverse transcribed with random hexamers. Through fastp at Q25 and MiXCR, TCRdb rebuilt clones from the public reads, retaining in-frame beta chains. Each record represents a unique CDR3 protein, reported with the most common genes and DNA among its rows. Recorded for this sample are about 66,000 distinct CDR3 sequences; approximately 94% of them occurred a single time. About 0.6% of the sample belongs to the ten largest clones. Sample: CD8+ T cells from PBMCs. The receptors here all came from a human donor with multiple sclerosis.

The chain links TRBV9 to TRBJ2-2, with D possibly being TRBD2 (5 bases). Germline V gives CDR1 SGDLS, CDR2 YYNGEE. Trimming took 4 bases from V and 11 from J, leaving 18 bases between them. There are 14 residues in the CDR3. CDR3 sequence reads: CASSSWTGSLELFF. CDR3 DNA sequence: TGTGCCAGCAGCTCCTGGACTGGGAGTTTAGAGCTGTTTTTT.

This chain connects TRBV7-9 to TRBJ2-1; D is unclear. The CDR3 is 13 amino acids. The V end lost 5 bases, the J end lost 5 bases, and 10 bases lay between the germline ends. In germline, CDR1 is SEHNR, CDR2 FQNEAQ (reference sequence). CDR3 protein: CASSRDPDNEQFF. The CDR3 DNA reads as TGTGCCAGCAGCCGAGACCCCGACAATGAGCAGTTCTTC.

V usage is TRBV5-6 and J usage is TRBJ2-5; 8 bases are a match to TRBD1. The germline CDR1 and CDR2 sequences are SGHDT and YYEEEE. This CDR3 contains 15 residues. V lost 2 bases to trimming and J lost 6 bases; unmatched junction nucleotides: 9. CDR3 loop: CASSFSRTGKQTQYF. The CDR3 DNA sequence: TGTGCCAGCAGCTTTTCTCGGACAGGGAAGCAGACCCAGTACTTC.

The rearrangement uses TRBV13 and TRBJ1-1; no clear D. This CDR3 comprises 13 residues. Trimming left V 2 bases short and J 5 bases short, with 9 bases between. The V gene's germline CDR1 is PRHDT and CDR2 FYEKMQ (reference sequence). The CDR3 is CASSLKGITEAFF. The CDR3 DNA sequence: TGTGCCAGCAGCTTAAAGGGAATAACTGAAGCTTTCTTT.

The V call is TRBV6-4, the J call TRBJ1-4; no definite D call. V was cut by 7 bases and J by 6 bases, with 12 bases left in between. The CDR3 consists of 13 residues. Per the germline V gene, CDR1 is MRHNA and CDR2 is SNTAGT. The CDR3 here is CASMAPRDEKLFF. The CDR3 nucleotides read TGTGCCAGCATGGCGCCCCGCGATGAAAAACTGTTTTTT.

The CDR3 DNA is TGTGCCAGCAGTTTAGCGCCTCCTCCGAACACTGAAGCTTTCTTT. Encoded protein: CASSLAPPPNTEAFF. This rearrangement joins TRBV12-3 or TRBV12-4 to TRBJ1-1; D is unresolved. V was trimmed by 0 bases and J by 1 base, leaving 9 bases between them. This CDR3 has 15 amino acids.

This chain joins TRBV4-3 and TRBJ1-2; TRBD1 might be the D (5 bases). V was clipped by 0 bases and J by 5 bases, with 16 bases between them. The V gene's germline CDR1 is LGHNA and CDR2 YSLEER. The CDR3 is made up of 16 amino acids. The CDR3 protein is CASSQDRSGLWYGYTF. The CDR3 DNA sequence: TGCGCCAGCAGCCAAGATCGATCAGGGCTTTGGTATGGCTACACCTTC.

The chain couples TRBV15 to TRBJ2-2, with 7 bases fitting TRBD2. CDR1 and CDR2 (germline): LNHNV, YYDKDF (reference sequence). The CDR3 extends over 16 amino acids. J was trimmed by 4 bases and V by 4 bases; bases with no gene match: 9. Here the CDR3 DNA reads TGTGCCACCAGCATTGGGTCAGGGAGGGTCACCGGGGAGCTGTTTTTT. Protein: CATSIGSGRVTGELFF.

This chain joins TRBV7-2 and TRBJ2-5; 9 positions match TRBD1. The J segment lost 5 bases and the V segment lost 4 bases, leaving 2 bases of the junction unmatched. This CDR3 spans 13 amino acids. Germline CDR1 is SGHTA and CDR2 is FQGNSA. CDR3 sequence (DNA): TGTGCCAGCAGCTGGGACAGGGAGGAGACCCAGTACTTC. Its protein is CASSWDREETQYF.

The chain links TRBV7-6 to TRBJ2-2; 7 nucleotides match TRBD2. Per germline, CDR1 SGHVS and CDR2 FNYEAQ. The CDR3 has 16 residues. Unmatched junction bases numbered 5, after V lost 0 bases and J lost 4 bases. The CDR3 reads CASSLAVAGSTGELFF. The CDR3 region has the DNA TGTGCCAGCAGCTTAGCGGTAGCGGGTTCCACCGGGGAGCTGTTTTTT.